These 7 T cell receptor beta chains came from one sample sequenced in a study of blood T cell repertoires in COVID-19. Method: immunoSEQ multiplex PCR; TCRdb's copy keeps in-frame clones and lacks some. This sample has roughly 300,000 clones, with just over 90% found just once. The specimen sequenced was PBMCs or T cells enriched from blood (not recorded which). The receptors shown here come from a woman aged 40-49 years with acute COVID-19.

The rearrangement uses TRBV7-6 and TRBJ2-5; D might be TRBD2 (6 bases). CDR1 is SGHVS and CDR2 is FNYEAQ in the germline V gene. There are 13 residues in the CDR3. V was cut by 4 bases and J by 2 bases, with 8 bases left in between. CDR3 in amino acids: CASSWGLQETQYF. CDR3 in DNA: TGTGCCAGCAGCTGGGGACTGCAAGAGACCCAGTACTTC.

The CDR3 loop is CASSRPGAGGSNEQFF. The CDR3 DNA reads as TGTGCCAGCAGCCGCCCCGGAGCGGGAGGGAGCAATGAGCAGTTCTTC. The chain carries TRBV4-2 and TRBJ2-1; 10 positions agree with TRBD2. With 4 bases clipped from V and 6 bases from J, the junction kept 9 bases outside the gene matches. Germline CDR1 is LGHNA and CDR2 is YNFKEQ. This CDR3 contains 16 residues.

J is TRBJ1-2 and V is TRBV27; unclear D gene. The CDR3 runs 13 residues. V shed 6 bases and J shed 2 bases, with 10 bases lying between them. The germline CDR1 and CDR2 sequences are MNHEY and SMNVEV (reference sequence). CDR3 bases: TGTGCCAGCAGCCCACGGGAGAACTATGGCTACACCTTC. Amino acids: CASSPRENYGYTF.

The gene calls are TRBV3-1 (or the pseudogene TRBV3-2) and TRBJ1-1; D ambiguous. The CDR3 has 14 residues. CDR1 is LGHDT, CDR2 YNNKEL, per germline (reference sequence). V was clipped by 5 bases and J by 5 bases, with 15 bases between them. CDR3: CASSKYSEKTEAFF. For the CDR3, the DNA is TGTGCCAGCAGCAAGTATTCGGAGAAGACTGAAGCTTTCTTT.

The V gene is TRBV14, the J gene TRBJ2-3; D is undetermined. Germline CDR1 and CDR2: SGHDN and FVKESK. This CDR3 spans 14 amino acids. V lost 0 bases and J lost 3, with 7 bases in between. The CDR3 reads CASSQDVITDTQYF. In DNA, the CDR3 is TGTGCCAGCAGCCAAGATGTAATTACAGATACGCAGTATTTT.

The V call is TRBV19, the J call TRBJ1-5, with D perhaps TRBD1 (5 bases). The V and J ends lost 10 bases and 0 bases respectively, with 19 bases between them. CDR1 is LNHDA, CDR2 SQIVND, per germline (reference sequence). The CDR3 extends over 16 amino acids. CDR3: CATHIRGRYSNQPQHF. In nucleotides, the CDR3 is TGTGCCACCCACATAAGGGGCAGGTATAGCAATCAGCCCCAGCATTTT.

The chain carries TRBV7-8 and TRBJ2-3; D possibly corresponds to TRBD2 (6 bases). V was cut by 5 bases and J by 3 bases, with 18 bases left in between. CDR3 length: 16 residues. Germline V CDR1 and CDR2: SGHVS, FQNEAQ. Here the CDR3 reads CASSRGGTWRTDTQYF. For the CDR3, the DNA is TGTGCCAGCAGCCGTGGGGGGACTTGGAGGACAGATACGCAGTATTTT.